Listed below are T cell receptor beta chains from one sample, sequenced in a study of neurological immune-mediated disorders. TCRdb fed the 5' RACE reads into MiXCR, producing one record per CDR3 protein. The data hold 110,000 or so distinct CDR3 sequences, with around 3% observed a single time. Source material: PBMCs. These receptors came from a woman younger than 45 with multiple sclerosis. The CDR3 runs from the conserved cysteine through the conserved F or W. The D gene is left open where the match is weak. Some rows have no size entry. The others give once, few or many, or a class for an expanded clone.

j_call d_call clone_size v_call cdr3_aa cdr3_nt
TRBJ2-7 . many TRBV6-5 CASSYSNRPSYEQYF TGTGCCAGCAGTTACTCGAATAGGCCCTCCTACGAGCAGTACTTC
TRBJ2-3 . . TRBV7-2 CASSFDRYTQYF TGTGCCAGCAGCTTTGATCGGTATACGCAGTATTTT
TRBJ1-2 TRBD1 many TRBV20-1 CSAQTGVGGYTF TGCAGTGCCCAGACAGGGGTAGGGGGCTACACCTTC
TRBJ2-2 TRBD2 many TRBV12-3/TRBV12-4 CASSLDLGLAGVNTGELFF TGTGCCAGCAGTTTAGATTTGGGACTAGCGGGAGTGAACACCGGGGAGCTGTTTTTT
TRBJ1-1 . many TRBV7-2 CASRSTGQKAFF TGTGCCAGCAGGTCGACAGGACAAAAAGCTTTCTTT
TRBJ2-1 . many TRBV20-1 CSVGQGGNEQFF TGCAGTGTTGGGCAGGGAGGCAATGAGCAGTTCTTC
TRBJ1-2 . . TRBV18 CASSRGGGYGYTF TGTGCCAGCTCTCGCGGGGGAGGCTATGGCTACACCTTC
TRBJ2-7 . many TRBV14 CASSLLAGVSYEQYF TGTGCCAGCAGCCTATTGGCAGGAGTATCCTACGAGCAGTACTTC
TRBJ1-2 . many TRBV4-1 CASSQETELGGYTF TGCGCCAGCAGCCAAGAGACCGAGCTGGGGGGCTACACCTTC
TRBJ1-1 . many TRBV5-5 CASSLATAEAFF TGTGCCAGCAGCTTGGCGACGGCTGAAGCTTTCTTT
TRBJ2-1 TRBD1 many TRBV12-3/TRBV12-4 CASNLPGTGPYNEQFF TGTGCCAGCAACCTACCCGGGACAGGTCCCTACAATGAGCAGTTCTTC
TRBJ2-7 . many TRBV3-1 CASSQDPTKQYF TGTGCCAGCAGCCAAGATCCCACAAAGCAGTACTTC
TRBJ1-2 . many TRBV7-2 CASSSRVGPYGYTF TGTGCCAGCAGCTCTAGGGTCGGGCCCTATGGCTACACCTTC
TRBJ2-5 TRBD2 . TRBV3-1 CASSQELEDWERGTQYF TGTGCCAGCAGCCAAGAGCTAGAGGATTGGGAGCGGGGGACCCAGTACTTC
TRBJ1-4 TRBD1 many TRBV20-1 CSAQRDRSNEKLFF TGCAGTGCCCAACGGGACAGATCTAATGAAAAACTGTTTTTT
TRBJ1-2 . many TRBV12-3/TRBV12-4 CASSFPAGAGYTF TGTGCCAGCAGTTTTCCGGCAGGGGCTGGCTACACCTTC
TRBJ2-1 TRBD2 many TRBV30 CAWKDIAGSPGEQFF TGTGCCTGGAAAGACATAGCGGGATCTCCGGGTGAGCAGTTCTTC